Listed here are 19 T cell receptor beta chains from one sample, sequenced in a study of T cell repertoires in cytomegalovirus infection. TCRdb re-called the reads through MiXCR, storing one row per CDR3 protein. The sample consists of some 270,000 distinct CDR3 sequences, around 20% of them appearing once. No cognate antigen is known for these TCRs. The source was cultured PBMCs, collected from culture after CMV antigen stimulation. All receptors come from a human donor in good health (CMV status not recorded). Some clones in this sample may be carry-over from other donors' samples.

The chain recombines TRBV20-1 with TRBJ2-5, with 7 bases matching TRBD2. Germline values: CDR1 DFQATT, CDR2 SNEGSKA (reference sequence). This CDR3 is built from 16 residues. V lost 1 base and J lost 3; bases outside the gene matches: 11. CDR3 sequence reads: CSARVPGGGTKETQYF. The CDR3 DNA is TGCAGTGCTAGAGTGCCCGGCGGAGGGACTAAAGAGACCCAGTACTTC.

The rearrangement uses TRBV10-3 and TRBJ1-5; D call uncertain. Germline V gene data show CDR1 as ENHRY and CDR2 as SYGVKD. This CDR3 spans 14 amino acids. Deletions cut 10 bases from V and 0 bases from J, with 13 bases between. The CDR3 here is CATLADFSNQPQHF. CDR3 bases: TGTGCCACCCTAGCAGATTTTAGCAATCAGCCCCAGCATTTT.

This clonotype occurred a few times. V is TRBV10-3 and J is TRBJ1-2, with D possibly being TRBD1 (6 bases). CDR3 length: 14 amino acids. V was clipped by 11 bases and J by 3 bases, with 19 bases between them. CDR1 and CDR2 (germline): ENHRY, SYGVKD. The CDR3 spells CAAWGGEGYYGYTF. CDR3 DNA sequence: TGTGCCGCCTGGGGGGGCGAGGGATACTATGGCTACACCTTC.

This sequence joins TRBV11-2 and TRBJ2-1; 8 bases align to TRBD1. J gave up 10 bases and V 0 bases, and 14 bases lay outside the gene matches. Per the germline V gene, CDR1 is SGHAT and CDR2 is FQNNGV. CDR3 length equals 17 residues. The CDR3 spells CASSLDRETGDLREQFF. The CDR3 bases are TGTGCCAGCAGCTTAGATAGGGAGACAGGGGACCTTAGGGAGCAGTTCTTC.

This clonotype appeared many times. The CDR3 nucleotides are TGTGCCAGCAACCTTCCCCGCGGATACAATGAGCAGTTCTTC. Amino acids: CASNLPRGYNEQFF. The gene calls are TRBV7-2 and TRBJ2-1; D uncertain. Trimming shortened V by 7 bases and J by 4 bases, and 14 bases separated the two germline ends. This CDR3 region has 14 residues. Germline V gene sequence: CDR1 SGHTA, CDR2 FQGNSA.

The V call is TRBV19, the J call TRBJ2-7; TRBD1 matches at 9 bases. CDR1 LNHDA and CDR2 SQIVND come from the germline V gene (reference sequence). CDR3 length: 13 residues. V lost 10 bases to trimming and J lost 3 bases; unmatched junction nucleotides: 7. The CDR3 sequence: CATRDRAFYEQYF. The CDR3 DNA reads as TGTGCCACTAGGGACAGGGCCTTCTACGAGCAGTACTTC.

This clonotype has at least ten counts. CDR3 nucleotides: TGCGCCAGCAGCCAAGATCGGGGTAGCACAGATACGCAGTATTTT. Protein: CASSQDRGSTDTQYF. The chain has TRBV4-1 and TRBJ2-3, with D tentatively TRBD2 (5 bases). Germline CDR1 MGHRA, CDR2 YSYEKL. The length of the CDR3 is 15 residues. Trimming cost V 0 bases and J 0 bases, with 7 bases left between them.

This clonotype was detected many times. The chain combines TRBV7-2 with TRBJ1-3; a weak D match, TRBD1 (5 bases). There are 13 residues in the CDR3. The germline V and J ends were trimmed by 5 bases and 4 bases, with 9 bases remaining between them. Per the germline V gene, CDR1 is SGHTA and CDR2 is FQGNSA. CDR3 protein: CASSRQQGNTIYF. The CDR3 region has the DNA TGTGCCAGCAGCCGACAGCAAGGAAACACCATATATTTT.

This clonotype has a single count. The chain couples TRBV28 to TRBJ1-1; D remains unclear. CDR3 size: 13 residues. Per the germline V gene, CDR1 is MDHEN and CDR2 is SYDVKM. Trimming cost V 3 bases and J 8 bases, with 13 bases left between them. CDR3 residues: CASSFPDGIEAFF. CDR3 coding DNA: TGTGCCAGCAGTTTCCCTGACGGCATCGAAGCTTTCTTT.

This clonotype turned up a few times. V gene TRBV6-6 combines with J gene TRBJ2-5; D tentatively reads TRBD1 or TRBD2 (5 bases each). The germline V and J ends were trimmed by 6 bases and 9 bases, with 20 bases remaining between them. Germline V lookup: CDR1 MNHNY, CDR2 SVGAGI (reference sequence). The CDR3 sequence is 14 residues long. CDR3 sequence: CASRPGPKHGPQYF. The CDR3 coding sequence is TGTGCCAGCAGACCGGGACCAAAGCATGGTCCCCAGTACTTC.

This clonotype has ten or more counts. V and J are TRBV7-9 and TRBJ2-7; D not certain. Trimming took 3 bases from V and 3 from J, leaving 9 bases between them. The germline V gene encodes CDR1 SEHNR and CDR2 FQNEAQ (reference sequence). The CDR3 runs to 13 residues. The CDR3 reads CASSLSGGYEQYF. DNA of the CDR3: TGTGCCAGCAGCTTGTCTGGCGGCTACGAGCAGTACTTC.

In its sample, this clonotype was seen a few times. The CDR3 protein is CASSQGINEQFF. The CDR3 nucleotides are TGCGCCAGCAGCCAAGGTATCAATGAGCAGTTCTTC. This chain links TRBV4-1 with TRBJ2-1; D unresolved. The germline V gene encodes CDR1 MGHRA and CDR2 YSYEKL. V lost 1 base and J 6 bases, leaving 4 bases between the germline ends. This CDR3 comprises 12 residues.

This clonotype was recorded at least ten times. J is TRBJ1-4 and V is TRBV4-1; no firm D call. This CDR3 contains 15 residues. Germline-derived CDR1 and CDR2 are MGHRA and YSYEKL. V was trimmed by 1 base and J by 0 bases, leaving 6 bases between them. CDR3 coding DNA: TGCGCCAGCAGCCAAGCGGCGACAACTAATGAAAAACTGTTTTTT. The encoded protein is CASSQAATTNEKLFF.

There are many counts of this clonotype. This sequence joins TRBV7-2 and TRBJ2-1, with 14 positions matching TRBD2. CDR1 and CDR2 from the germline V gene are SGHTA and FQGNSA. The CDR3 spans 15 residues. V lost 5 bases to trimming and J lost 8 bases; unmatched junction nucleotides: 5. The CDR3 DNA sequence: TGTGCCAGCAGCGGGGGACTAGCGGGAGTTGATGAGCAGTTCTTC. Protein sequence: CASSGGLAGVDEQFF.

This sequence joins TRBV11-2 and TRBJ1-5; 7 bases match TRBD1. The J segment lost 4 bases and the V segment lost 0 bases, leaving 3 bases of the junction unmatched. Per germline, CDR1 SGHAT and CDR2 FQNNGV. The CDR3 loop spans 15 amino acids. This chain's CDR3 is CASSLDGTVNQPQHF. CDR3 nucleotide sequence: TGTGCCAGCAGCTTAGACGGGACAGTTAATCAGCCCCAGCATTTT.

As concerns this clonotype: At one end the junction does not follow the germline gene, possibly because of a read error. The rearrangement joins TRBV5-4 to TRBJ1-4; 9 nucleotides align to TRBD1. The germline CDR1 and CDR2 sequences are SGHNT and YYREEE (reference sequence). This CDR3 comprises 14 residues. The CDR3 DNA reads TGTGCCAGCAGCCTACAGGGGGCGGTTGAAAATCTGTTTTTT. Translation: CASSLQGAVENLFF.

This clonotype showed up just a few times. The chain carries TRBV24-1 and TRBJ1-1; TRBD1 agrees at 7 bases. Germline V gene data show CDR1 as KGHDR and CDR2 as SFDVKD. The CDR3 totals 14 residues. Trimming removed 4 bases from V and 6 bases from J; junction bases left unmatched: 7. CDR3 residues: CATSESGGLSEAFF. In DNA, the CDR3 is TGTGCCACCAGTGAATCAGGGGGGCTCTCTGAAGCTTTCTTT.

This clonotype was found many times. This rearrangement joins TRBV7-9 to TRBJ1-4; possibly TRBD1 for D (5 bases). Germline lookup yields CDR1 SEHNR and CDR2 FQNEAQ (reference sequence). V lost 6 bases to trimming and J lost 0 bases, with 11 bases between them. The CDR3 runs 15 residues. This CDR3 reads CASRQTGSTNEKLFF. The CDR3 DNA sequence: TGTGCCAGCAGACAAACAGGATCAACTAATGAAAAACTGTTTTTT.

This clonotype was observed at least ten times. This CDR3 is CASSSTTGTQYF. The CDR3 bases are TGTGCCAGCAGCTCAACGACGGGTACGCAGTATTTT. This chain links TRBV7-2 with TRBJ2-3; no reliable D call. The CDR3 length is 12 residues. CDR1 is SGHTA and CDR2 is FQGNSA in the germline V gene. Trimming shortened V by 4 bases and J by 8 bases, and 10 bases separated the two germline ends. Looking up the rest from reference TRBV7-2 and TRBJ2-3 gives the full variable domain: GAGVSQSPSNKVTEKGKDVELRCDPISGHTALYWYRQSLGQGLEFLIYFQGNSAPDKSGLPSDRFSAERTGGSVSTLTIQRTQQEDSAVYLCASSSTTGTQYFGPGTRLTVL.